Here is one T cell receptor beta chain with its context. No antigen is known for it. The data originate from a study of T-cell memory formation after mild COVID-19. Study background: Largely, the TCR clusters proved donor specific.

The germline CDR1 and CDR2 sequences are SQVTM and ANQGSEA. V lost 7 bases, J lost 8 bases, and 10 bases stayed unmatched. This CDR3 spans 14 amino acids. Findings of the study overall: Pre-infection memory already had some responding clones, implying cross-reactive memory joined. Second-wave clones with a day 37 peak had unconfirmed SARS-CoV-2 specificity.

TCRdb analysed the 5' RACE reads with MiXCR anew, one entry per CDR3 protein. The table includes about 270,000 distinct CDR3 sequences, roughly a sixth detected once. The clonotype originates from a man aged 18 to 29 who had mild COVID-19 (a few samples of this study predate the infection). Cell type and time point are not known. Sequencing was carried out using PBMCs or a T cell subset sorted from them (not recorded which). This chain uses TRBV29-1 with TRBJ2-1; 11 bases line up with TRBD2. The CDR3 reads CSASGTSGTYEQFF. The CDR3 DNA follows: TGCAGCGCCTCAGGGACTAGCGGAACGTATGAGCAGTTCTTC.